The 15 T cell receptor beta chains listed next were all sequenced from one sample in a study of shared clonotypes between healthy human individuals. Terminally differentiated effector memory CD45RA+ cells were excluded from the naive CD8 cells, which were CD45RO-negative and positively selected for CCR7. Some clones are missing from TCRdb's copy, which holds only in-frame ones; the method was immunoSEQ multiplex PCR. The sample lists around 2,100,000 clones, approximately 94% occurring once. Sequenced: naive CD8+ T cells sorted from blood. These receptors were taken from a young man in good health.

This chain links TRBV10-1 with TRBJ1-4; no reliable D call. Germline lookup yields CDR1 WNHNN and CDR2 SYGVQD (reference sequence). Trimming cost V 0 bases and J 1 base, with 0 bases left between them. The CDR3 covers 13 residues. The CDR3 spells CASSESTNEKLFF. Written as DNA, the CDR3 is TGCGCCAGCAGTGAGTCAACTAATGAAAAACTGTTTTTT.

The gene calls are TRBV5-6 and TRBJ1-1; no definite D call. CDR1 is SGHDT, CDR2 YYEEEE, per germline. The CDR3 sequence is 15 residues long. Trimming removed 3 bases from V and 4 bases from J, with 16 bases in between. The CDR3 loop reads CASSWAGRRGTEAFF. CDR3 in DNA: TGTGCCAGCAGCTGGGCAGGCCGACGGGGCACTGAAGCTTTCTTT.

V gene TRBV4-2 combines with J gene TRBJ2-7, with TRBD2 matching 8 bases. The CDR3 extends over 14 amino acids. J was trimmed by 6 bases and V by 4 bases; bases with no gene match: 8. Germline CDR1 LGHNA, CDR2 YNFKEQ. The CDR3: CASSPVGTRSEQYF. The DNA of the CDR3 is TGTGCCAGCAGCCCTGTCGGGACTAGATCCGAGCAGTACTTC.

Here the CDR3 DNA reads TGTGCCAGCAGCTCCGGTACAGGGGGCGGTCAGCCCCAGCATTTT. The encoded protein is CASSSGTGGGQPQHF. This rearrangement joins TRBV5-6 to TRBJ1-5; 9 bases align to TRBD1. V lost 3 bases and J lost 6; bases outside the gene matches: 7. CDR3 length equals 15 residues. The germline V gene encodes CDR1 SGHDT and CDR2 YYEEEE.

This chain links TRBV7-8 with TRBJ1-2, with D possibly TRBD1 on 5 matching bases. The V gene lost 0 bases and the J gene lost 10 bases, with 18 bases spanning the gap. The CDR3 has 15 amino acids. The germline gives CDR1 SGHVS, CDR2 FQNEAQ. The CDR3 protein is CASSLANQGGHYYTF. The CDR3 DNA reads as TGTGCCAGCAGCTTAGCGAATCAGGGAGGCCACTACTACACCTTC. Full variable domain (outside the CDR3, taken from reference TRBV7-8 and TRBJ1-2): GAGVSQSPRYKVAKRGQDVALRCDPISGHVSLFWYQQALGQGPEFLTYFQNEAQLDKSGLPSDRFFAERPEGSVSTLKIQRTQQEDSAVYLCASSLANQGGHYYTFGSGTRLTVV.

This clone was recorded once. The chain is built from TRBV19 and TRBJ1-1, with D maybe TRBD1 (5 bases). The germline V gene encodes CDR1 LNHDA and CDR2 SQIVND (reference sequence). There are 15 residues in the CDR3. With 0 bases removed from V and 5 bases from J, the gap between germline ends came to 13 bases. CDR3 region: CASSIDIGTLTEAFF. The CDR3 nucleotides are TGTGCCAGTAGTATAGACATCGGGACGTTGACTGAAGCTTTCTTT. The full variable domain, with the rest looked up from reference TRBV19 and TRBJ1-1, is DGGITQSPKYLFRKEGQNVTLSCEQNLNHDAMYWYRQDPGQGLRLIYYSQIVNDFQKGDIAEGYSVSREKKESFPLTVTSAQKNPTAFYLCASSIDIGTLTEAFFGQGTRLTVV.

The genes are TRBV6-5 and TRBJ1-1, with no clear D. CDR1 and CDR2 from the germline V gene are MNHEY and SVGAGI. Trimming cost V 6 bases and J 1 base, with 12 bases left between them. This CDR3 region has 14 residues. The CDR3 here is CASSPAQRNTEAFF. DNA of the CDR3: TGTGCCAGCAGCCCCGCCCAGCGGAACACTGAAGCTTTCTTT.

J is TRBJ2-3 and V is TRBV10-1; 16 bases line up with TRBD2. With 5 bases clipped from V and 4 bases from J, the junction kept 9 bases outside the gene matches. The CDR3 sequence is 18 residues long. Germline V gene sequence: CDR1 WNHNN, CDR2 SYGVQD (reference sequence). CDR3 residues: CASSNPGLAGGPADTQYF. In nucleotides, the CDR3 is TGCGCCAGCAGTAACCCGGGACTAGCGGGAGGGCCTGCAGATACGCAGTATTTT.

V and J are TRBV28 and TRBJ2-7, with 11 bases lining up with TRBD1. The ends lost 2 bases at V and 3 bases at J; junction bases unmatched: 12. This CDR3 is 18 amino acids long. Germline V gene lookup returns CDR1 MDHEN and CDR2 SYDVKM. This chain's CDR3 is CASSLGTGGIMGYYEQYF. CDR3 nucleotide sequence: TGTGCCAGCAGTTTAGGGACAGGGGGTATTATGGGCTACTACGAGCAGTACTTC.

Turning to this clone: Other DNA sequences in the sample encode the same CDR3. The chain links TRBV10-1 to TRBJ2-3, with D perhaps matching TRBD1 or TRBD2 (5 bases each). There are 16 residues in the CDR3. Per the germline V gene, CDR1 is WNHNN and CDR2 is SYGVQD (reference sequence). V shed 0 bases and J shed 3 bases, with 13 bases lying between them. CDR3 residues: CASSESGEGLTDTQYF. For the CDR3, the DNA is TGCGCCAGCAGTGAGTCGGGAGAGGGGTTAACAGATACGCAGTATTTT.

V is TRBV7-9 and J is TRBJ2-1, with 10 bases identical to TRBD2. V lost 5 bases and J lost 2; bases outside the gene matches: 6. CDR1 and CDR2 from the germline V gene are SEHNR and FQNEAQ (reference sequence). CDR3 length equals 16 residues. The DNA of the CDR3 is TGTGCCAGCAGCCCAAAAAGCGGGGGGGCCTACAATGAGCAGTTCTTC. This translates into CASSPKSGGAYNEQFF.

The chain couples TRBV11-2 to TRBJ2-1; possibly TRBD1 or TRBD2 for D (5 bases each). CDR1 is SGHAT, CDR2 FQNNGV, per germline. Trimming shortened V by 6 bases and J by 7 bases, and 19 bases separated the two germline ends. This CDR3 has 15 amino acids. CDR3 sequence (DNA): TGTGCCAGCAGGGATCCGGGACCTATCACAAATGAGCAGTTCTTC. It translates to CASRDPGPITNEQFF.

The rearrangement links TRBV5-6 to TRBJ1-6; D is unclear. Looked up from germline, CDR1 is SGHDT and CDR2 is YYEEEE. Trimming cost V 4 bases and J 5 bases, with 4 bases left between them. The CDR3 sequence is 12 residues long. The CDR3 nucleotides are TGTGCCAGCAGCCAGAATAATTCACCCCTCCACTTT. Translated: CASSQNNSPLHF.

The V call is TRBV7-9, the J call TRBJ1-2; 7 bases align to TRBD1. Germline assignment: CDR1 SEHNR and CDR2 FQNEAQ (reference sequence). This CDR3 is built from 17 residues. The J segment lost 1 base and the V segment lost 6 bases, leaving 14 bases of the junction unmatched. CDR3 sequence reads: CASRSSGTAVFNYGYTF. CDR3 nucleotides: TGTGCCAGCAGGTCGTCCGGGACAGCGGTTTTTAACTATGGCTACACCTTC.

The chain joins TRBV6-1 to TRBJ2-1, with TRBD2 identical over 9 bases. This CDR3 has 16 residues. The trim removed 2 bases at V and 8 bases at J, leaving 10 bases unmatched. The germline gives CDR1 MNHNS, CDR2 SASEGT. The CDR3 loop is CASSEFGLAGMDEQFF. CDR3 bases: TGTGCCAGCAGTGAATTTGGGCTAGCGGGAATGGATGAGCAGTTCTTC.